This T cell receptor beta chain was observed in a study of shared clonotypes between healthy human individuals. Study-level findings and limits: The genetic and exposure-history diversity represented was limited by few donors. Deeper or shallower sequencing was expected to change how clonotypes are shared among donors.

Every subset had its genomic DNA shared out evenly among several immunoSEQ plates. Sequencing used immunoSEQ multiplex PCR; TCRdb keeps in-frame clones, though not all of them. The repertoire holds about 2 million clones, with less than 95% as singletons. CDR3 length: 15 amino acids. V shed 3 bases, J shed 5 bases, and the junction held 9 bases outside the gene matches. From germline, CDR1 is SGHAT and CDR2 FQNNGV. Terminally differentiated effector memory CD45RA+ cells were excluded from the naive CD8 cells, which were CD45RO-negative and positively selected for CCR7. The study drew its donors from healthy HIV-negative adults without recent acute infections or vaccinations. As for this clone: Its antigen is not identified.

What was sequenced was naive CD8+ T cells sorted from blood. This clonotype was sampled from a man aged 18 to 30 in good health. The chain has TRBV11-2 and TRBJ2-7; 8 bases match TRBD1. The CDR3 DNA follows: TGTGCCAGCAGCTTTACTTACGGACAGGGTCACGAGCAGTACTTC. This gives the protein CASSFTYGQGHEQYF. Complete variable domain (other parts from reference TRBV11-2 and TRBJ2-7): EAGVAQSPRYKIIEKRQSVAFWCNPISGHATLYWYQQILGQGPKLLIQFQNNGVVDDSQLPKDRFSAERLKGVDSTLKIQPAKLEDSAVYLCASSFTYGQGHEQYFGPGTRLTVT.